This entry lists 28 T cell receptor beta chains sequenced from one sample in a study of CD8 T cells in Susac syndrome. Reverse transcription of roughly 0.5 to 1 ug RNA was performed with random hexamers. One entry per CDR3 protein, called by TCRdb with MiXCR from the immunoSEQ multiplex PCR reads. The table shows 100,000 to 150,000 distinct CDR3 sequences, with 90% to 95% occurring only once. The sequenced sample consisted of CD8+ T cells from PBMCs. The receptors originated from a human donor with Susac syndrome.

V and J are TRBV6-5 and TRBJ1-2; the D gene is possibly TRBD1 (5 bases). With 4 bases removed from V and 1 base from J, the gap between germline ends came to 16 bases. The germline gives CDR1 MNHEY, CDR2 SVGAGI. The CDR3 spans 16 residues. CDR3 amino acids: CASSLEQASHNYGYTF. As DNA, the CDR3 is TGTGCCAGCAGTTTGGAACAGGCCTCACATAACTATGGCTACACCTTC.

The V call is TRBV12-3 or TRBV12-4, the J call TRBJ2-2, with D unresolved. Deletions cut 2 bases from V and 6 bases from J, with 1 base between. This CDR3 is built from 11 residues. CDR3 bases: TGTGCCAGCAGTTTATCCGGGGAGCTGTTTTTT. Encoded protein: CASSLSGELFF.

The rearrangement uses TRBV7-9 and TRBJ1-2, with 12 bases aligning to TRBD1. J lost 4 bases, V lost 5 bases, and 14 bases had no gene match. In germline, CDR1 is SEHNR, CDR2 FQNEAQ (reference sequence). This CDR3 spans 18 amino acids. The CDR3 loop reads CASSALGDRGRLGYGYTF. For the CDR3, the DNA is TGTGCCAGCAGCGCTCTGGGGGACAGGGGGCGTCTTGGCTATGGCTACACCTTC.

The gene calls are TRBV4-1 and TRBJ1-4; D not resolved. CDR1 MGHRA and CDR2 YSYEKL come from the germline V gene. The V end was cut by 2 bases, the J end by 0 bases, with 7 bases between. The CDR3 has 15 amino acids. CDR3 in DNA: TGCGCCAGCAGCCAACAATCCGCAACTAATGAAAAACTGTTTTTT. Protein product: CASSQQSATNEKLFF.

The chain carries TRBV6-1 and TRBJ2-5, with D possibly called TRBD1 or TRBD2 (5 bases each). CDR1 and CDR2 (germline): MNHNS, SASEGT. Deletions cut 5 bases from V and 1 base from J, with 14 bases between. The CDR3 has 15 residues. The CDR3 DNA reads TGTGCCAGCAGTCCCACTAGTGGGGGCCAAGAGACCCAGTACTTC. Protein: CASSPTSGGQETQYF.

This chain connects TRBV2 to TRBJ2-6; a weak D match, TRBD1 (5 bases). Germline V gene lookup returns CDR1 SNHLY and CDR2 FYNNEI. Trimming removed 7 bases at V and 0 bases at J, with 7 bases between. The CDR3 sequence is 14 residues long. The CDR3 bases are TGTGCCAGCAAGGACATCTCTGGGGCCAACGTCCTGACTTTC. Amino acids: CASKDISGANVLTF.

The rearrangement links TRBV30 to TRBJ1-2; 7 bases agree with TRBD1. Germline loops: CDR1 GTSNPN, CDR2 SVGIG (reference sequence). The CDR3 extends over 14 amino acids. Trimming removed 0 bases from V and 4 bases from J; junction bases left unmatched: 5. The chain's CDR3 is CAWSVRDRPYGYTF. The CDR3 region has the DNA TGTGCCTGGAGTGTACGGGACAGACCCTATGGCTACACCTTC. The complete variable domain, with remaining parts taken from reference TRBV30 and TRBJ1-2, reads SQTIHQWPATLVQPVGSPLSLECTVEGTSNPNLYWYRQAAGRGLQLLFYSVGIGQISSEVPQNLSASRPQDRQFILSSKKLLLSDSGFYLCAWSVRDRPYGYTFGSGTRLTVV.

The V gene is TRBV5-1, the J gene TRBJ2-7; 7 bases line up with TRBD1. The germline CDR1 and CDR2 sequences are SGHRS and YFSETQ. The CDR3 consists of 14 residues. Unmatched junction bases numbered 4, after V lost 2 bases and J lost 2 bases. For the CDR3, the DNA is TGCGCCAGCAGCTTTTCACAGGGGACCTACGAGCAGTACTTC. Amino acids: CASSFSQGTYEQYF. Filled out from reference TRBV5-1 and TRBJ2-7, the complete variable domain reads KAGVTQTPRYLIKTRGQQVTLSCSPISGHRSVSWYQQTPGQGLQFLFEYFSETQRNKGNFPGRFSGRQFSNSRSEMNVSTLELGDSALYLCASSFSQGTYEQYFGPGTRLTVT.

The chain uses TRBV19 and TRBJ1-5; D is possibly TRBD1 (6 bases). Germline V gives CDR1 LNHDA, CDR2 SQIVND (reference sequence). The CDR3 extends over 13 amino acids. Trimming stripped 10 bases from V and 7 bases from J, with 17 bases between. Here the CDR3 reads CATQTGFGQPQHF. CDR3 DNA sequence: TGTGCCACCCAAACAGGGTTCGGGCAGCCCCAGCATTTT.

The rearrangement uses TRBV7-9 and TRBJ2-1; TRBD1 aligns across 9 bases. The CDR3 spans 15 residues. The V gene end was trimmed by 6 bases and the J gene end by 4 bases; junction bases not matched to a gene: 7. Germline lookup yields CDR1 SEHNR and CDR2 FQNEAQ (reference sequence). In DNA form, the CDR3 reads TGTGCCAGCAGAATACAGGGGGCTGATTACAATGAGCAGTTCTTC. Translating gives CASRIQGADYNEQFF. Based on the CDR3 plus reference TRBV7-9 and TRBJ2-1, the full variable domain is DTGVSQNPRHKITKRGQNVTFRCDPISEHNRLYWYRQTLGQGPEFLTYFQNEAQLEKSRLLSDRFSAERPKGSFSTLEIQRTEQGDSAMYLCASRIQGADYNEQFFGPGTRLTVL.

This clonotype was recorded once. The chain couples TRBV4-2 to TRBJ2-6; D call uncertain. Germline CDR1 and CDR2: LGHNA and YNFKEQ. The germline V and J ends were trimmed by 7 bases and 0 bases, with 10 bases remaining between them. This CDR3 has 15 residues. CDR3 nucleotide sequence: TGTGCCAGCACCTTTCGCCTCTCTGGGGCCAACGTCCTGACTTTC. It codes for CASTFRLSGANVLTF.

This clonotype was seen a handful of times. V and J are TRBV15 and TRBJ1-1; no clear D gene. V was pared by 5 bases and J by 1 base, with 8 bases between. Germline assignment: CDR1 LNHNV and CDR2 YYDKDF (reference sequence). The CDR3 runs to 13 residues. CDR3 in amino acids: CATSPRSNTEAFF. In DNA, the CDR3 is TGTGCCACCAGCCCCCGGTCGAACACTGAAGCTTTCTTT.

The rearrangement joins TRBV5-4 to TRBJ2-5; D is perhaps TRBD1 or TRBD2 (6 bases each). In germline, CDR1 is SGHNT, CDR2 YYREEE (reference sequence). CDR3 length: 18 residues. Trimming shortened V by 0 bases and J by 5 bases, and 23 bases separated the two germline ends. DNA of the CDR3: TGTGCCAGCAGCTTGGAGGGGAGTGGCTGGGGGGCCCTGGAGACCCAGTACTTC. Protein product: CASSLEGSGWGALETQYF.

The genes are TRBV6-2 or TRBV6-3 and TRBJ2-3; 11 positions agree with TRBD2. The J segment lost 1 base and the V segment lost 6 bases, leaving 15 bases of the junction unmatched. Germline CDR1 and CDR2: MNHEY and SVGEGT. This CDR3 spans 19 amino acids. CDR3 in amino acids: CASRDPPGLAAHGTDTQYF. CDR3 nucleotides: TGTGCCAGCAGAGACCCCCCGGGACTAGCGGCACACGGCACAGATACGCAGTATTTT.

This rearrangement joins TRBV7-8 to TRBJ2-7; a possible D gene is TRBD1 (6 bases). V gave up 3 bases and J gave up 3 bases, with 9 bases separating them. Per the germline V gene, CDR1 is SGHVS and CDR2 is FQNEAQ. The CDR3 consists of 13 residues. The CDR3 reads CASSLTGIYEQYF. DNA for the CDR3: TGTGCCAGCAGCTTGACAGGCATCTACGAGCAGTACTTC. The complete variable domain, with remaining parts taken from reference TRBV7-8 and TRBJ2-7, reads GAGVSQSPRYKVAKRGQDVALRCDPISGHVSLFWYQQALGQGPEFLTYFQNEAQLDKSGLPSDRFFAERPEGSVSTLKIQRTQQEDSAVYLCASSLTGIYEQYFGPGTRLTVT.

The chain combines TRBV4-1 with TRBJ2-1, with no clear D. This CDR3 contains 13 residues. Trimming removed 0 bases at V and 7 bases at J, with 7 bases between. CDR1 and CDR2 (germline): MGHRA, YSYEKL. The CDR3 DNA reads as TGCGCCAGCAGCCAAGATTCATGGAATGAGCAGTTCTTC. Protein sequence: CASSQDSWNEQFF.

CDR3 sequence: CASSVGADMNTEAFF. The CDR3 DNA is TGTGCCAGCAGCGTAGGGGCGGACATGAACACTGAAGCTTTCTTT. The chain employs TRBV9 and TRBJ1-1, with D perhaps matching TRBD1 (5 bases). There are 15 residues in the CDR3. Germline V lookup: CDR1 SGDLS, CDR2 YYNGEE. The V end was cut by 0 bases, the J end by 0 bases, with 9 bases between.

The chain combines TRBV7-2 with TRBJ1-5; D is uncertain. The CDR3 has 15 amino acids. In germline, CDR1 is SGHTA, CDR2 FQGNSA. The V and J ends lost 2 bases and 6 bases respectively, with 14 bases between them. The CDR3 spells CASSLSPGMGQPQHF. CDR3 DNA: TGTGCCAGCAGCTTATCCCCTGGGATGGGTCAGCCCCAGCATTTT.

This chain uses TRBV4-1 with TRBJ2-7, with 9 bases identical to TRBD2. V dropped 1 base and J dropped 3; count of bases not matched to a gene: 4. The germline gives CDR1 MGHRA, CDR2 YSYEKL. The CDR3 runs 15 residues. The CDR3 loop is CASSQVAGGGYEQYF. Here the CDR3 DNA reads TGCGCCAGCAGCCAAGTCGCGGGAGGGGGCTACGAGCAGTACTTC.

J is TRBJ2-1 and V is TRBV4-1; D may be TRBD1 (6 bases). The CDR3 covers 16 residues. V lost 4 bases to trimming and J lost 6 bases, with 19 bases between them. Germline CDR1 and CDR2: MGHRA and YSYEKL. CDR3 sequence: CASSRISGVPRNEQFF. DNA of the CDR3: TGCGCCAGCAGCCGCATATCAGGGGTCCCTCGCAATGAGCAGTTCTTC.

The chain carries TRBV7-9 and TRBJ2-5; 10 bases match TRBD2. CDR1 is SEHNR, CDR2 FQNEAQ, per germline (reference sequence). After removal of 5 bases from V and 5 bases from J, the junction contained 14 bases not matched to a gene. The length of the CDR3 is 17 residues. This CDR3 reads CASSLRLAGPPSETQYF. CDR3 nucleotide sequence: TGTGCCAGCAGCCTCAGACTAGCGGGCCCCCCAAGTGAGACCCAGTACTTC.

In DNA form, the CDR3 reads TGTGCCAGCAGCGGTGACCCCCGGGAGTCCTATGGCTACACCTTC. It is translated as CASSGDPRESYGYTF. The rearrangement links TRBV9 to TRBJ1-2; D uncertain. Germline CDR1 reads SGDLS; CDR2 reads YYNGEE. CDR3 length: 15 amino acids. V dropped 3 bases and J dropped 4 bases, with 16 bases sitting between them.

The rearrangement uses TRBV20-1 and TRBJ1-6; TRBD1 matches 7 bases. Germline assignment: CDR1 DFQATT and CDR2 SNEGSKA (reference sequence). V was clipped by 4 bases and J by 5 bases; unmatched bases: 8. CDR3 length: 15 residues. The CDR3, as DNA: TGCAGTGCTAAAGGATTGCAGGGGGATAATTCACCCCTCCACTTT. Protein: CSAKGLQGDNSPLHF.

This chain uses TRBV29-1 with TRBJ2-7, with D perhaps TRBD1 (6 bases). The germline V gene has CDR1 SQVTM and CDR2 ANQGSEA. The CDR3 runs to 18 residues. Trimming removed 1 base from V and 1 base from J, with 23 bases in between. The CDR3 sequence: CSVEVPQTAQGKSYEQYF. The CDR3 region has the DNA TGCAGCGTTGAAGTCCCCCAAACGGCACAGGGAAAATCCTACGAGCAGTACTTC.

The chain carries TRBV4-2 and TRBJ2-7, with 11 bases that match TRBD2. Germline loops: CDR1 LGHNA, CDR2 YNFKEQ. The CDR3 contains 15 residues. V gave up 0 bases and J gave up 6 bases; unmatched junction bases: 4. CDR3 region: CASSQDQGLAVEQYF. The CDR3 DNA follows: TGTGCCAGCAGCCAAGATCAGGGACTAGCGGTCGAGCAGTACTTC.

This clonotype was counted once. The chain carries TRBV5-5 and TRBJ2-7; possibly TRBD1 for D (6 bases). This CDR3 comprises 15 residues. The V end lost 1 base, the J end lost 2 bases, and 13 bases lay between the germline ends. Germline CDR1 is SGHKS and CDR2 is YYEKEE (reference sequence). CDR3 sequence reads: CASSLYQGFTYEQYF. As DNA, the CDR3 is TGTGCCAGCAGCTTGTATCAGGGGTTCACCTACGAGCAGTACTTC.

The V call is TRBV5-4, the J call TRBJ1-6; tentative D call: TRBD1 (5 bases). The germline gives CDR1 SGHNT, CDR2 YYREEE (reference sequence). This CDR3 is built from 17 residues. V lost 4 bases and J 0 bases, leaving 14 bases between the germline ends. In DNA form, the CDR3 reads TGTGCCAGCAGCGGTGGGGGTTTAAGCTCCTATAATTCACCCCTCCACTTT. It yields the protein CASSGGGLSSYNSPLHF.

There are a few counts of this clonotype. The chain recombines TRBV6-1 with TRBJ2-7, with 12 bases identical to TRBD2. Trimming took 6 bases from V and 1 from J; bases not matched to a gene: 4. CDR1 and CDR2 from the germline V gene are MNHNS and SASEGT. This CDR3 is built from 15 residues. CDR3 sequence reads: CASRRLAGESYEQYF. Here the CDR3 DNA reads TGTGCCAGCAGGAGACTAGCGGGAGAATCCTACGAGCAGTACTTC.